This T cell receptor (beta chain) originates from a study of blood T cell repertoires in COVID-19. Study details: Samples taken during acute and convalescent COVID-19 were collected in the United States, Italy and Spain.

Only a few counts were recorded for this clone. Source study methods: Amplification with reference gene primers provided the estimates of nucleated cell counts. Some clones are missing from TCRdb's copy, which holds only in-frame ones; the method was immunoSEQ multiplex PCR. The V and J calls and clone size were taken over from that table, and D and trimming were inferred from the DNA. The repertoire has more than 100,000 clones, 70% to 80% of them found once; the top ten carry roughly 4.3%. Germline V gene data show CDR1 as SGHRS and CDR2 as YFSETQ. This CDR3 has 14 residues. Trimming left V 2 bases short and J 7 bases short, with 10 bases between.

Sequences were obtained from peripheral blood. The TCR originated in a woman older than 75 with acute or convalescent COVID-19. The J gene is TRBJ1-6, the V gene TRBV5-1; tentatively, D is TRBD1 (6 bases). CDR3 DNA: TGCGCCAGCAGCTTTCAGGACAGAAATTCACCCCTCCACTTT. It encodes CASSFQDRNSPLHF. The entire variable domain, with the rest obtained from reference TRBV5-1 and TRBJ1-6, is as follows: KAGVTQTPRYLIKTRGQQVTLSCSPISGHRSVSWYQQTPGQGLQFLFEYFSETQRNKGNFPGRFSGRQFSNSRSEMNVSTLELGDSALYLCASSFQDRNSPLHFGNGTRLTVT.